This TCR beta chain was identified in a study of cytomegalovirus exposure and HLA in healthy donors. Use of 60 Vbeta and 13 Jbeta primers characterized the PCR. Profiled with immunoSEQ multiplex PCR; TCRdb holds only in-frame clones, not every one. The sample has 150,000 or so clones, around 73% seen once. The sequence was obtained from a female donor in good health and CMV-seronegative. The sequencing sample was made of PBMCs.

CDR3: CASSLVSSGWRLMDTQYF. The DNA for the CDR3 is TGTGCCAGCAGCTTAGTATCTAGCGGCTGGAGACTAATGGATACGCAGTATTTT. This chain uses TRBV7-2 with TRBJ2-3; 7 nucleotides agree with TRBD2. Germline CDR1 reads SGHTA; CDR2 reads FQGNSA. The CDR3 contains 18 residues. The trim removed 1 base at V and 6 bases at J, leaving 16 bases unmatched.